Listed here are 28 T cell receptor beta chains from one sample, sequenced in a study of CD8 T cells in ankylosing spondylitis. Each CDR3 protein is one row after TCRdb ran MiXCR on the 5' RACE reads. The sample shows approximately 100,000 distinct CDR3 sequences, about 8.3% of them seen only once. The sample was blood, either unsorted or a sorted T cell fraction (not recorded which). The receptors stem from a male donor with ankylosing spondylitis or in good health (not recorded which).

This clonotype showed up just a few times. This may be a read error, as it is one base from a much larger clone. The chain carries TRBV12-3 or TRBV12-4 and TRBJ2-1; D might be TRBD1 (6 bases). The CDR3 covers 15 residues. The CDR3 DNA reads TGTGTCAGCAGTCCTAGGGGGTGGACATACAATGAGCAGTTCTTC. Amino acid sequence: CVSSPRGWTYNEQFF.

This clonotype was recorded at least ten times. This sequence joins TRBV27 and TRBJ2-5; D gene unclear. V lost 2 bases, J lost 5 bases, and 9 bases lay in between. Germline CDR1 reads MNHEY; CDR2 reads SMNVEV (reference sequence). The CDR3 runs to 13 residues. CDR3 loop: CASSLTLRETQYF. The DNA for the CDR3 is TGTGCCAGCAGTTTAACCTTACGCGAGACCCAGTACTTC.

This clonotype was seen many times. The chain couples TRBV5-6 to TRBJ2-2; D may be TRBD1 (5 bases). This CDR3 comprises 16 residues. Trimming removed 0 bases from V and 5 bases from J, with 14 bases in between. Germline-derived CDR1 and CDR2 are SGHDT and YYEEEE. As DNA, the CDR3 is TGTGCCAGCAGCTTGGGGCAGGGCCGTGGAACCGGGGAGCTGTTTTTT. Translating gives CASSLGQGRGTGELFF.

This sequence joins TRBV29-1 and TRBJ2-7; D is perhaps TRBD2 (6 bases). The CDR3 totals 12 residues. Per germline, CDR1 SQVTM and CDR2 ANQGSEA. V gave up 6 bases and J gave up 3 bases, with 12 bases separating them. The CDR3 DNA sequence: TGCAGCGTCCGCGGAGGGAACTACGAGCAGTACTTC. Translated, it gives CSVRGGNYEQYF.

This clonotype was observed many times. CDR3 in amino acids: CASSPTFPGPSYEQYF. In nucleotides, the CDR3 is TGTGCCAGCAGCCCGACGTTCCCCGGACCCTCCTACGAGCAGTACTTC. V usage is TRBV5-6 and J usage is TRBJ2-7; D is unresolved. The CDR3 covers 16 residues. V was clipped by 4 bases and J by 0 bases, with 17 bases between them. Germline values: CDR1 SGHDT, CDR2 YYEEEE.

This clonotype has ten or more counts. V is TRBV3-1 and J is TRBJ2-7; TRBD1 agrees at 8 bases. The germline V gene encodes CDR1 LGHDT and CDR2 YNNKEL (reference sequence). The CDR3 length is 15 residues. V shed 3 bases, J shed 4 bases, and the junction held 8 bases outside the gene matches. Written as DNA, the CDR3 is TGTGCCAGCAGCCACGAGACAGGGGCTGTGTACGAGCAGTACTTC. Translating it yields CASSHETGAVYEQYF.

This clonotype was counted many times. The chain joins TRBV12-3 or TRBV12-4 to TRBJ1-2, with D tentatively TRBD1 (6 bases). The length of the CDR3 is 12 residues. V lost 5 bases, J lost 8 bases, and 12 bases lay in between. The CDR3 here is CASSPAGAGYTF. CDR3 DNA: TGTGCCAGCAGTCCTGCAGGGGCCGGCTACACCTTC.

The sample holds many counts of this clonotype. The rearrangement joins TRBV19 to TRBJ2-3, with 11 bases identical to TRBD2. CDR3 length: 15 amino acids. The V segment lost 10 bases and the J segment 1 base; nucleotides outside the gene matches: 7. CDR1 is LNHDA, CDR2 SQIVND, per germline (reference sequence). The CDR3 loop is CATAVLAGGTDTQYF. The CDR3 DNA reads TGTGCCACAGCCGTACTAGCGGGAGGCACAGATACGCAGTATTTT.

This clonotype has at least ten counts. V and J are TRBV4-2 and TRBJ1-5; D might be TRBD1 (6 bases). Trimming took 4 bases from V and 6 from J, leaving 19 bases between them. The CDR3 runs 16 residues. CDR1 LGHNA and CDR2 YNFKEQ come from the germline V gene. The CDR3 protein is CASSPQGNRDGQPQHF. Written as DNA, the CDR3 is TGTGCCAGCAGCCCCCAGGGTAACAGGGACGGTCAGCCCCAGCATTTT.

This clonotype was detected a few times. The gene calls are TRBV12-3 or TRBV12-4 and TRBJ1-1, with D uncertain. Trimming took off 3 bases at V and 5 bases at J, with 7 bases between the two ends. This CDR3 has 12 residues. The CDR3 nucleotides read TGTGCCAGCAGTTTGTCGCTGACTGAAGCTTTCTTT. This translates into CASSLSLTEAFF.

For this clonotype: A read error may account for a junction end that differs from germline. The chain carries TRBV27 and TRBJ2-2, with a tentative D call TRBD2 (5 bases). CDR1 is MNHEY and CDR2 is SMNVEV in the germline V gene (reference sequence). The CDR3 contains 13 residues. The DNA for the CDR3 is TGTGCCAGCAGCCGGGGTCGCACCGAGGAGCTGTTTTTT. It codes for CASSRGRTEELFF.

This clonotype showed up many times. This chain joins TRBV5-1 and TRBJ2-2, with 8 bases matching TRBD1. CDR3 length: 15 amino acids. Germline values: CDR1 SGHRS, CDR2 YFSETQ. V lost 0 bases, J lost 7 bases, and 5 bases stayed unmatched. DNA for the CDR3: TGCGCCAGCAGCTTGGAGACAGGGGTTATCGGGGAGCTGTTTTTT. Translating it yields CASSLETGVIGELFF.

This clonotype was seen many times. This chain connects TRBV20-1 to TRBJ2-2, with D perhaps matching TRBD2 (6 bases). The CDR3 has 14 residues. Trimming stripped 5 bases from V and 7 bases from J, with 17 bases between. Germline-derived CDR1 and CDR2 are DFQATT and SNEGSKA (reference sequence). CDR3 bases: TGCAGTGCTGGAGGAACCGGGGGTAACGGGGAGCTGTTTTTT. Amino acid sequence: CSAGGTGGNGELFF.

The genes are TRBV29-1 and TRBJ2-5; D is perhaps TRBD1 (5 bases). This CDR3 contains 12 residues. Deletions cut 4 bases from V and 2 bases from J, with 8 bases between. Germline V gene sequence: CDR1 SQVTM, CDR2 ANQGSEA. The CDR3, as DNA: TGCAGCGTTGGGACAAATCAAGAGACCCAGTACTTC. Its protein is CSVGTNQETQYF. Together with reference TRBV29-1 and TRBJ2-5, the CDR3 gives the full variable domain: SAVISQKPSRDICQRGTSLTIQCQVDSQVTMMFWYRQQPGQSLTLIATANQGSEATYESGFVIDKFPISRPNLTFSTLTVSNMSPEDSSIYLCSVGTNQETQYFGPGTRLLVL.

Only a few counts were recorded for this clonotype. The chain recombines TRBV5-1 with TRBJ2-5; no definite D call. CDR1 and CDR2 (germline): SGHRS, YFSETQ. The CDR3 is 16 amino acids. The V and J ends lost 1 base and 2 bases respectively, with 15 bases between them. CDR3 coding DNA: TGCGCCAGCAGCTTGAGGAGCAGAGTGGGGCAAGAGACCCAGTACTTC. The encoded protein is CASSLRSRVGQETQYF.

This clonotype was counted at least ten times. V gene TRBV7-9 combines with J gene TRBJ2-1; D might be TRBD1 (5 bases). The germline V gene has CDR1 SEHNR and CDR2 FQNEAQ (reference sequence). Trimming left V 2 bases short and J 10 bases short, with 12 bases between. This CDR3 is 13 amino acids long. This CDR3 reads CASSLITGGEQFF. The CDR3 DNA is TGTGCCAGCAGCTTAATTACAGGTGGCGAGCAGTTCTTC.

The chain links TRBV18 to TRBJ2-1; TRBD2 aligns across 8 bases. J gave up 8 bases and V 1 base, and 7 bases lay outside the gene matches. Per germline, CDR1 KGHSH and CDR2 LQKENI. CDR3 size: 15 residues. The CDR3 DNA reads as TGTGCCAGCTCACCACGGGCGGGAGGTTGGTATGAGCAGTTCTTC. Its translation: CASSPRAGGWYEQFF.

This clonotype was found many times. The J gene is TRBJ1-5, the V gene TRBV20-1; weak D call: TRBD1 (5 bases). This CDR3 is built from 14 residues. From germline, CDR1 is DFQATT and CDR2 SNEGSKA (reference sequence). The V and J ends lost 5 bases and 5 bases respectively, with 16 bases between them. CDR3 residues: CSARQGAGDQPQHF. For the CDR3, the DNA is TGCAGTGCTCGCCAAGGGGCGGGTGATCAGCCCCAGCATTTT.

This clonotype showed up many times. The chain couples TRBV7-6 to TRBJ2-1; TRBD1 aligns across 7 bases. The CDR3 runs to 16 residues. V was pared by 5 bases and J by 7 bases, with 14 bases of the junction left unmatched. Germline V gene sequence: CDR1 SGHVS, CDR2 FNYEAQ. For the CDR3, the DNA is TGTGCCAGCAGCATAAGAGGGGGCTATGTTAGGAATGAGCAGTTCTTC. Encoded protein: CASSIRGGYVRNEQFF.

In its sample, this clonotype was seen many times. CDR3 loop: CAISSVTSTDTQYF. CDR3 bases: TGTGCCATCAGTTCCGTTACTAGCACAGATACGCAGTATTTT. The rearrangement joins TRBV10-3 to TRBJ2-3; the D is unclear. From germline, CDR1 is ENHRY and CDR2 SYGVKD. This CDR3 comprises 14 residues. V lost 5 bases and J 0 bases, leaving 9 bases between the germline ends.

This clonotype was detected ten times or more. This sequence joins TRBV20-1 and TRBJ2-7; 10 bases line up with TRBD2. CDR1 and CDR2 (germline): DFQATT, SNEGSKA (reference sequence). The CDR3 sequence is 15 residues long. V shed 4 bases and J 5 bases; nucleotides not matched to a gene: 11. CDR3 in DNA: TGCAGTGCTATAGAAATAGCGGGAGGTCGTAACGAGCAGTACTTC. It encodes CSAIEIAGGRNEQYF.

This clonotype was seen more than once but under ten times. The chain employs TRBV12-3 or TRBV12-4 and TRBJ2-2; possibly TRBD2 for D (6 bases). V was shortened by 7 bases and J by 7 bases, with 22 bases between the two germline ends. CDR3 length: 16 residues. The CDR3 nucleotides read TGTGCCAGCACCCATGACCTAGTCCCGGGGGTCGGGGAGCTGTTTTTT. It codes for CASTHDLVPGVGELFF.

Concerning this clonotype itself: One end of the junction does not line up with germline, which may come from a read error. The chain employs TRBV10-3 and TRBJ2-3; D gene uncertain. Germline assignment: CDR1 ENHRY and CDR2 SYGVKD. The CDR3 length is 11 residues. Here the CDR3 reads CAITEADTQYF. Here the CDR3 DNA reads TGTGCCATCACTGAGGCAGATACGCAGTATTTT.

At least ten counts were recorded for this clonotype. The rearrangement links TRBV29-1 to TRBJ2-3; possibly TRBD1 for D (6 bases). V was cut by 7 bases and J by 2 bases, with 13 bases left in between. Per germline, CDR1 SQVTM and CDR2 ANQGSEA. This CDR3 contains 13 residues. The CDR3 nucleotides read TGCAGCGGAGGCACAGGGAACACAGATACGCAGTATTTT. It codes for CSGGTGNTDTQYF.

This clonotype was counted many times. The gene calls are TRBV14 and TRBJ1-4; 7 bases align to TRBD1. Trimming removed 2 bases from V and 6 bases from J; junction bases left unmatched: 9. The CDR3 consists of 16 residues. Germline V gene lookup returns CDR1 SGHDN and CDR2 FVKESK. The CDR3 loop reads CASSQQAGQLYEKLFF. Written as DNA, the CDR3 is TGTGCCAGCAGCCAACAGGCGGGACAGTTGTATGAAAAACTGTTTTTT. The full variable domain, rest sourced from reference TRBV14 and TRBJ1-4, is EAGVTQFPSHSVIEKGQTVTLRCDPISGHDNLYWYRRVMGKEIKFLLHFVKESKQDESGMPNNRFLAERTGGTYSTLKVQPAELEDSGVYFCASSQQAGQLYEKLFFGSGTQLSVL.

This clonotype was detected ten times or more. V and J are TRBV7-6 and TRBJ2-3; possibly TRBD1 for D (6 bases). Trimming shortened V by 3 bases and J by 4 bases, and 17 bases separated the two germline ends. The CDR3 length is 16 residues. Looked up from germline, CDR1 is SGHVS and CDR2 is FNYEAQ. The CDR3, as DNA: TGTGCCAGCAGCTTCCTGGGGCCTCAGGGGTCAGATACGCAGTATTTT. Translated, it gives CASSFLGPQGSDTQYF. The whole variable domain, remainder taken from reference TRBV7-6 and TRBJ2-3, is GAGVSQSPRYKVTKRGQDVALRCDPISGHVSLYWYRQALGQGPEFLTYFNYEAQQDKSGLPNDRFSAERPEGSISTLTIQRTEQRDSAMYRCASSFLGPQGSDTQYFGPGTRLTVL.

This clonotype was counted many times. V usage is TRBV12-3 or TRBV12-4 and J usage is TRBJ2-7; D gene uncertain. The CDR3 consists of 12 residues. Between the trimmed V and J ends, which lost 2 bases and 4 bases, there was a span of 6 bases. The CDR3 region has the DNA TGTGCCAGCAGTTTAAAGGATTACGAGCAGTACTTC. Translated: CASSLKDYEQYF.

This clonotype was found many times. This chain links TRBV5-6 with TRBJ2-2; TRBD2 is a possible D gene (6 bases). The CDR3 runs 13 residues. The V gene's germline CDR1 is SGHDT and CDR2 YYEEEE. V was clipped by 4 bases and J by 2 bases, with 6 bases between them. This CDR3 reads CASSAGNTGELFF. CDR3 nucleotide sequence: TGTGCCAGCAGCGCGGGAAACACCGGGGAGCTGTTTTTT.